The clone carrying this T cell receptor beta chain was found a few times. Germline CDR1 and CDR2: SGHTA and FQGNSA. There are 14 residues in the CDR3. V was trimmed by 1 base and J by 1 base, leaving 4 bases between them. The data stem from a study of T-cell reconstitution after alpha-beta-depleted transplantation in children. Unique molecular identifiers were incorporated during preparation of the TCRbeta library. TCRdb reprocessed the PCR reads with MiXCR, giving one entry per CDR3 protein. The data contain a few hundred thousand distinct CDR3 sequences, 9.9% of them singletons. The receptor's source is a human donor who donated a stem cell graft to a child with SCID. The starting material was PBMCs from the stem cell graft donor, obtained from the stem cell graft. The chain couples TRBV7-2 to TRBJ2-2; D call uncertain. DNA of the CDR3: TGTGCCAGCAGCTTAGTCCTGAACACCGGGGAGCTGTTTTTT. Its translation is CASSLVLNTGELFF.